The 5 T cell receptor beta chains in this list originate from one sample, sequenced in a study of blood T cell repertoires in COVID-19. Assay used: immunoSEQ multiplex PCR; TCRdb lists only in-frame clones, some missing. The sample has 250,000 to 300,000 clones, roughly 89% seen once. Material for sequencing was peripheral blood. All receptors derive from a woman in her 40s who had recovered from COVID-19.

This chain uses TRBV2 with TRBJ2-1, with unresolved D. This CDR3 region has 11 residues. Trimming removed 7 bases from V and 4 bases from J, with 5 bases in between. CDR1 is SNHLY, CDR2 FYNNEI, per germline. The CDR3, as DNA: TGTGCCAGCACCCCGTACAATGAGCAGTTCTTC. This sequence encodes CASTPYNEQFF.

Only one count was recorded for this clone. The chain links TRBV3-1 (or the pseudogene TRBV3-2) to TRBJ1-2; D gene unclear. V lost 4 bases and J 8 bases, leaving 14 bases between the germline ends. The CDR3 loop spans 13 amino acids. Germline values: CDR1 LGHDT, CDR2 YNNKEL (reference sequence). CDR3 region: CASSPPGMTGYTF. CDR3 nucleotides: TGTGCCAGCAGCCCCCCCGGAATGACAGGCTACACCTTC.

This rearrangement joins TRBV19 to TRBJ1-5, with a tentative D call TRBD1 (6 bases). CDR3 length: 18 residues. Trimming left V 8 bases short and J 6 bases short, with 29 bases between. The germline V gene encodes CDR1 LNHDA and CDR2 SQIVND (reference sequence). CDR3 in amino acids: CASLATNRAWINSQPQHF. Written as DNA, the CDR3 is TGTGCCAGTCTTGCTACGAACAGGGCTTGGATCAATAGTCAGCCCCAGCATTTT.

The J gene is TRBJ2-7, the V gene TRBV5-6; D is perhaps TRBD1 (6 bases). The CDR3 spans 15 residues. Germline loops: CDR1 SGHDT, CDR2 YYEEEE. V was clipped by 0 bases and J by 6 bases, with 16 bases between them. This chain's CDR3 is CASSLDGRGFIEQYF. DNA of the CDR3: TGTGCCAGCAGCTTGGATGGCAGGGGTTTTATCGAGCAGTACTTC.

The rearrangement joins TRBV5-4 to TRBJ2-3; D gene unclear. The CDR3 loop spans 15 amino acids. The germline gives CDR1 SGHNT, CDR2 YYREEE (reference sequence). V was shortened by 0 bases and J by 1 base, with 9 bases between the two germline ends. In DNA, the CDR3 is TGTGCCAGCAGCTTGGTGTTTGCGGGCACAGATACGCAGTATTTT. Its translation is CASSLVFAGTDTQYF.